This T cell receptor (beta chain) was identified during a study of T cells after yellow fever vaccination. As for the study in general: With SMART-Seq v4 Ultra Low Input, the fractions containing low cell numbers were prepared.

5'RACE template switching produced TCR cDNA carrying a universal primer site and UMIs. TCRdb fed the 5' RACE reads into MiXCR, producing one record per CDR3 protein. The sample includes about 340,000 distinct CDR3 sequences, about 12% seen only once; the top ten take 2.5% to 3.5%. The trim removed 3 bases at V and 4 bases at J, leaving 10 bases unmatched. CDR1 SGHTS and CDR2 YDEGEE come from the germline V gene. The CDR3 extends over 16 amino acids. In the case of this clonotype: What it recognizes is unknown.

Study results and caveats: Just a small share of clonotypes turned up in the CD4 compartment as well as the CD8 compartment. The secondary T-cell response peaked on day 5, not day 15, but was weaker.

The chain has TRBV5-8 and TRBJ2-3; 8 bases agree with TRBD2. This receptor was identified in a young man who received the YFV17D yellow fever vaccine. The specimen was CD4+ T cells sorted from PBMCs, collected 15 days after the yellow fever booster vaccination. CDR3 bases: TGTGCCAGCAGCTCAAGGTCTAGCGGGTTGCCAGATACGCAGTATTTT. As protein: CASSSRSSGLPDTQYF.